This T cell receptor (beta chain) was sequenced in a study of CD8+ T cells in alopecia areata. About this clone: Its antigen is currently unknown.

Study results and limitations: Affected scalp, especially in alopecia totalis/universalis, had a higher clonality than normal scalp did.

Sequencing templates came from extracted RNA that was reverse transcribed into cDNA. The table came from immunoSEQ multiplex PCR; TCRdb's copy has only in-frame clones and leaves some out. The sample includes 65,000 to 95,000 clones, roughly 51% seen only once; the top ten take around 5%. Peripheral blood, together with lesional scalp punch biopsies, was collected from alopecia areata patients. The authors sorted CD4+ and CD8+ T cells from PBMCs. The germline V gene encodes CDR1 MDHEN and CDR2 SYDVKM. The V segment lost 4 bases and the J segment 6 bases; nucleotides outside the gene matches: 3. There are 15 residues in the CDR3.

The sequence came from a human donor with alopecia areata. The sample comprised NKG2D-high CD8+ T cells sorted from blood. The chain joins TRBV28 to TRBJ2-1, with TRBD2 matching 13 bases. CDR3 region: CASSYGTSGINEQFF. CDR3 nucleotides: TGTGCCAGCAGTTATGGGACTAGCGGGATCAATGAGCAGTTCTTC.